This T cell receptor (beta chain) was obtained from a study of cytomegalovirus exposure and HLA in healthy donors. Overall study findings and caveats: Near-uniform donor sequencing depth was presumed by presence/absence analyses. There were reportedly fewer N-insertions in an Asian-associated ancestry cluster than the roughly 670-donor mean, in a later analysis.

V lost 7 bases to trimming and J lost 0 bases, with 11 bases between them. The CDR3 has 14 residues. Germline-derived CDR1 and CDR2 are SGDLS and YYNGEE. A multiplex PCR was run with 60 Vbeta primers and 13 Jbeta primers. Some clones are missing from TCRdb's copy, which holds only in-frame ones; the method was immunoSEQ multiplex PCR. The sample lists approximately 100,000 clones, more than 65% occurring once. In the case of this clone: Its antigen is undetermined.

The sequenced material came from PBMCs. This receptor was taken from a man aged 40-50 years in good health and CMV-seropositive. The chain links TRBV9 to TRBJ1-3, with D unclear. CDR3 coding DNA: TGTGCCAGCGGAGAGGGTAGCTCTGGAAACACCATATATTTT. This translates into CASGEGSSGNTIYF. Drawing the rest from reference TRBV9 and TRBJ1-3, the complete variable domain is DSGVTQTPKHLITATGQRVTLRCSPRSGDLSVYWYQQSLDQGLQFLIQYYNGEERAKGNILERFSAQQFPDLHSELNLSSLELGDSALYFCASGEGSSGNTIYFGEGSWLTVV.